This passage covers 20 T cell receptor beta chains from one sample sequenced in a study of OX40 agonist ivuxolimab in advanced cancers. TCRdb's copy holds only in-frame clones and misses some; the assay was immunoSEQ multiplex PCR. The repertoire consists of tens of thousands of clones, with around 86% occurring once and the leading ten covering under 3%. This specimen consisted of CD4+ or CD8+ T cells sorted from blood, obtained in a trial of the OX40 agonist ivuxolimab. The receptors shown here come from an adult with an advanced solid tumor such as melanoma, head and neck, liver or kidney cancer.

This chain uses TRBV27 with TRBJ2-5; D ambiguous. The V gene lost 1 base and the J gene lost 3 bases, with 9 bases spanning the gap. In germline, CDR1 is MNHEY, CDR2 SMNVEV (reference sequence). This CDR3 has 14 residues. The CDR3 DNA is TGTGCCAGCAGTTTATTGGGTAGTAAAGAGACCCAGTACTTC. This encodes CASSLLGSKETQYF.

This clone was found a few times. The chain joins TRBV18 to TRBJ1-2; D gene ambiguous. CDR3 size: 18 residues. V lost 6 bases to trimming and J lost 2 bases, with 25 bases between them. Germline lookup yields CDR1 KGHSH and CDR2 LQKENI. CDR3 DNA sequence: TGTGCCAGCTCCCCGTTTAGGGCGGGAAGAACCGAAAACTATGGCTACACCTTC. Translating it yields CASSPFRAGRTENYGYTF.

This clone was detected a few times. The V call is TRBV2, the J call TRBJ2-5; D is unclear. In germline, CDR1 is SNHLY, CDR2 FYNNEI. V dropped 7 bases and J dropped 2 bases, with 11 bases sitting between them. This CDR3 is 13 amino acids long. Written as DNA, the CDR3 is TGTGCCAGCACCAGGTGGAGTCAAGAGACCCAGTACTTC. Its translation is CASTRWSQETQYF.

This chain connects TRBV9 to TRBJ2-3; tentative D call: TRBD1 (6 bases). This CDR3 is 15 amino acids long. V lost 4 bases to trimming and J lost 2 bases, with 14 bases between them. The germline V gene has CDR1 SGDLS and CDR2 YYNGEE. CDR3 bases: TGTGCCAGCAGCCTGCGGACAGCAAACACAGATACGCAGTATTTT. Residues: CASSLRTANTDTQYF.

The V and J genes are TRBV28 and TRBJ2-7; D call uncertain. The V gene's germline CDR1 is MDHEN and CDR2 SYDVKM. The CDR3 loop spans 12 amino acids. The V gene lost 6 bases and the J gene lost 0 bases, with 6 bases spanning the gap. The CDR3 nucleotides read TGTGCCAGCAGCCTAAGCTCCTACGAGCAGTACTTC. This codes for CASSLSSYEQYF.

This sequence joins TRBV5-4 and TRBJ2-3, with TRBD2 as a possible D gene (7 bases). V lost 5 bases, J lost 4 bases, and 17 bases lay in between. The CDR3 length is 15 residues. Germline assignment: CDR1 SGHNT and CDR2 YYREEE (reference sequence). This CDR3 reads CASSWGGRVADTQYF. The DNA for the CDR3 is TGTGCCAGCAGTTGGGGGGGCCGGGTGGCAGATACGCAGTATTTT.

This chain connects TRBV5-1 to TRBJ2-7, with D perhaps assigned TRBD1 or TRBD2 (6 bases each). Germline lookup yields CDR1 SGHRS and CDR2 YFSETQ. Trimming took off 7 bases at V and 7 bases at J, with 33 bases between the two ends. The CDR3 is 18 residues long. The CDR3 protein is CASSEGFLRDTRAGEQYF. The CDR3 nucleotides read TGCGCCAGCTCCGAGGGATTCTTGCGGGACACCCGAGCCGGGGAGCAGTACTTC.

The chain couples TRBV6-5 to TRBJ1-6, with TRBD1 as a possible D gene (6 bases). This CDR3 is 14 amino acids long. With 5 bases removed from V and 6 bases from J, the gap between germline ends came to 11 bases. Per germline, CDR1 MNHEY and CDR2 SVGAGI. CDR3 residues: CASSQQGSNSPLHF. The CDR3 DNA follows: TGTGCCAGCAGTCAACAGGGCAGTAATTCACCCCTCCACTTT.

A single count supports this clone. The chain has TRBV19 and TRBJ1-1; D unclear. Trimming cost V 5 bases and J 6 bases, with 28 bases left between them. Germline loops: CDR1 LNHDA, CDR2 SQIVND (reference sequence). The CDR3 consists of 18 residues. The CDR3 region is CASSPSTLKAREHSEAFF. CDR3 coding DNA: TGTGCCAGTAGTCCCTCAACACTCAAGGCTCGGGAACATTCTGAAGCTTTCTTT.

J is TRBJ2-5 and V is TRBV5-1; 10 nucleotides line up with TRBD2. Trimming removed 2 bases from V and 1 base from J; junction bases left unmatched: 5. The CDR3 contains 16 residues. The germline gives CDR1 SGHRS, CDR2 YFSETQ. The CDR3 DNA is TGCGCCAGCAGCTTTCCTAGCGGGGGCCGCCAAGAGACCCAGTACTTC. It is translated as CASSFPSGGRQETQYF.

The V gene is TRBV19, the J gene TRBJ1-5; no clear D. Deletions cut 5 bases from V and 4 bases from J, with 9 bases between. This CDR3 has 13 amino acids. CDR1 is LNHDA, CDR2 SQIVND, per germline (reference sequence). In nucleotides, the CDR3 is TGTGCCAGTAGTCCCGGACTTAATCAGCCCCAGCATTTT. Protein sequence: CASSPGLNQPQHF.

The rearrangement uses TRBV4-3 and TRBJ1-2; D gene uncertain. The germline CDR1 and CDR2 sequences are LGHNA and YSLEER. V lost 5 bases and J lost 3, with 10 bases in between. The CDR3 has 13 amino acids. CDR3 amino acids: CASSMSGDYGYTF. The CDR3 DNA follows: TGCGCCAGCAGCATGAGTGGTGACTATGGCTACACCTTC.

The chain uses TRBV27 and TRBJ2-7; D unclear. CDR3 size: 14 residues. Deletions cut 2 bases from V and 0 bases from J, with 8 bases between. Germline CDR1 reads MNHEY; CDR2 reads SMNVEV (reference sequence). CDR3 sequence reads: CASSLTALSYEQYF. CDR3 DNA sequence: TGTGCCAGCAGTTTAACGGCCCTCTCCTACGAGCAGTACTTC.

The gene calls are TRBV6-5 and TRBJ1-6; no firm D call. In germline, CDR1 is MNHEY, CDR2 SVGAGI. Trimming stripped 6 bases from V and 5 bases from J, with 8 bases between. The CDR3 runs 13 residues. CDR3: CASSHLDNSPLHF. The CDR3 DNA follows: TGTGCCAGCAGCCACCTTGATAATTCACCCCTCCACTTT.

In its sample, this clone was seen a few times. The rearrangement links TRBV9 to TRBJ2-3; 15 nucleotides agree with TRBD2. Trimming cost V 4 bases and J 5 bases; bases outside gene matches: 8. Per germline, CDR1 SGDLS and CDR2 YYNGEE. The CDR3 covers 17 residues. The CDR3 spells CASSPWTSGGVQDTQYF. The DNA for the CDR3 is TGTGCCAGCAGCCCTTGGACTAGCGGGGGGGTACAAGATACGCAGTATTTT.

J is TRBJ2-1 and V is TRBV6-5; 8 bases match TRBD1. This CDR3 comprises 15 residues. Germline V gene sequence: CDR1 MNHEY, CDR2 SVGAGI. Trimming removed 0 bases from V and 4 bases from J; junction bases left unmatched: 2. This CDR3 reads CASSYSGQEYNEQFF. Written as DNA, the CDR3 is TGTGCCAGCAGTTACTCGGGACAGGAATACAATGAGCAGTTCTTC.

The V and J genes are TRBV5-4 and TRBJ1-4; TRBD1 is a possible D gene (6 bases). The CDR3 covers 16 residues. Germline CDR1 and CDR2: SGHNT and YYREEE (reference sequence). Trimming left V 0 bases short and J 0 bases short, with 9 bases between. The CDR3 DNA reads as TGTGCCAGCAGCTTGGACAGGGTGACAACTAATGAAAAACTGTTTTTT. It specifies CASSLDRVTTNEKLFF.

The CDR3 bases are TGTGCCATCCTAGGAGGGCCTTCCGGAGATACGCAGTATTTT. Its protein is CAILGGPSGDTQYF. The V gene is TRBV6-1, the J gene TRBJ2-3; perhaps TRBD2 as D (6 bases). Germline V gene data show CDR1 as MNHNS and CDR2 as SASEGT. V lost 10 bases and J lost 5, with 19 bases in between. The length of the CDR3 is 14 residues.

The V call is TRBV6-1, the J call TRBJ1-1, with 10 positions matching TRBD1. V shed 9 bases and J 5 bases; nucleotides not matched to a gene: 9. The CDR3 length is 14 residues. Germline V gene data show CDR1 as MNHNS and CDR2 as SASEGT. CDR3 sequence (DNA): TGTGCCAGTGCTCCGGGACAGGGGTGGACTGAAGCTTTCTTT. It encodes CASAPGQGWTEAFF.

This clone was seen just once. V is TRBV11-1 and J is TRBJ2-5; 10 bases agree with TRBD2. Unmatched junction bases numbered 8, after V lost 5 bases and J lost 2 bases. Per the germline V gene, CDR1 is SGHAT and CDR2 is FQDESV (reference sequence). This CDR3 comprises 16 residues. The CDR3: CASSPAVAGGQETQYF. The CDR3 region has the DNA TGTGCCAGCAGCCCCGCGGTAGCGGGGGGACAAGAGACCCAGTACTTC.